The entry below gives a single T cell receptor beta chain sequence along with its context. Germline CDR1 and CDR2: SGHTA and FQGTGA. The CDR3 is made up of 14 amino acids. The J segment lost 1 base and the V segment lost 5 bases, leaving 1 base of the junction unmatched. The data were taken from a study of T cell responses to AZD1222 COVID-19 vaccine. TCRdb's table, derived via immunoSEQ multiplex PCR, lists solely in-frame clones and lacks some. The sample holds about 42,000 clones; 88% are singletons and the top ten take approximately 25%. The rearrangement uses TRBV7-3 and TRBJ1-1; TRBD1 aligns across 10 bases. The clonotype was recovered from an adult who received the AZD1222 COVID-19 vaccine. The input for sequencing was peripheral blood, taken 28 days after the second AZD1222 dose. CDR3 in DNA: TGTGCCAGCAGCGGACAGGGGGGGAACACTGAAGCTTTCTTT. The encoded protein is CASSGQGGNTEAFF.